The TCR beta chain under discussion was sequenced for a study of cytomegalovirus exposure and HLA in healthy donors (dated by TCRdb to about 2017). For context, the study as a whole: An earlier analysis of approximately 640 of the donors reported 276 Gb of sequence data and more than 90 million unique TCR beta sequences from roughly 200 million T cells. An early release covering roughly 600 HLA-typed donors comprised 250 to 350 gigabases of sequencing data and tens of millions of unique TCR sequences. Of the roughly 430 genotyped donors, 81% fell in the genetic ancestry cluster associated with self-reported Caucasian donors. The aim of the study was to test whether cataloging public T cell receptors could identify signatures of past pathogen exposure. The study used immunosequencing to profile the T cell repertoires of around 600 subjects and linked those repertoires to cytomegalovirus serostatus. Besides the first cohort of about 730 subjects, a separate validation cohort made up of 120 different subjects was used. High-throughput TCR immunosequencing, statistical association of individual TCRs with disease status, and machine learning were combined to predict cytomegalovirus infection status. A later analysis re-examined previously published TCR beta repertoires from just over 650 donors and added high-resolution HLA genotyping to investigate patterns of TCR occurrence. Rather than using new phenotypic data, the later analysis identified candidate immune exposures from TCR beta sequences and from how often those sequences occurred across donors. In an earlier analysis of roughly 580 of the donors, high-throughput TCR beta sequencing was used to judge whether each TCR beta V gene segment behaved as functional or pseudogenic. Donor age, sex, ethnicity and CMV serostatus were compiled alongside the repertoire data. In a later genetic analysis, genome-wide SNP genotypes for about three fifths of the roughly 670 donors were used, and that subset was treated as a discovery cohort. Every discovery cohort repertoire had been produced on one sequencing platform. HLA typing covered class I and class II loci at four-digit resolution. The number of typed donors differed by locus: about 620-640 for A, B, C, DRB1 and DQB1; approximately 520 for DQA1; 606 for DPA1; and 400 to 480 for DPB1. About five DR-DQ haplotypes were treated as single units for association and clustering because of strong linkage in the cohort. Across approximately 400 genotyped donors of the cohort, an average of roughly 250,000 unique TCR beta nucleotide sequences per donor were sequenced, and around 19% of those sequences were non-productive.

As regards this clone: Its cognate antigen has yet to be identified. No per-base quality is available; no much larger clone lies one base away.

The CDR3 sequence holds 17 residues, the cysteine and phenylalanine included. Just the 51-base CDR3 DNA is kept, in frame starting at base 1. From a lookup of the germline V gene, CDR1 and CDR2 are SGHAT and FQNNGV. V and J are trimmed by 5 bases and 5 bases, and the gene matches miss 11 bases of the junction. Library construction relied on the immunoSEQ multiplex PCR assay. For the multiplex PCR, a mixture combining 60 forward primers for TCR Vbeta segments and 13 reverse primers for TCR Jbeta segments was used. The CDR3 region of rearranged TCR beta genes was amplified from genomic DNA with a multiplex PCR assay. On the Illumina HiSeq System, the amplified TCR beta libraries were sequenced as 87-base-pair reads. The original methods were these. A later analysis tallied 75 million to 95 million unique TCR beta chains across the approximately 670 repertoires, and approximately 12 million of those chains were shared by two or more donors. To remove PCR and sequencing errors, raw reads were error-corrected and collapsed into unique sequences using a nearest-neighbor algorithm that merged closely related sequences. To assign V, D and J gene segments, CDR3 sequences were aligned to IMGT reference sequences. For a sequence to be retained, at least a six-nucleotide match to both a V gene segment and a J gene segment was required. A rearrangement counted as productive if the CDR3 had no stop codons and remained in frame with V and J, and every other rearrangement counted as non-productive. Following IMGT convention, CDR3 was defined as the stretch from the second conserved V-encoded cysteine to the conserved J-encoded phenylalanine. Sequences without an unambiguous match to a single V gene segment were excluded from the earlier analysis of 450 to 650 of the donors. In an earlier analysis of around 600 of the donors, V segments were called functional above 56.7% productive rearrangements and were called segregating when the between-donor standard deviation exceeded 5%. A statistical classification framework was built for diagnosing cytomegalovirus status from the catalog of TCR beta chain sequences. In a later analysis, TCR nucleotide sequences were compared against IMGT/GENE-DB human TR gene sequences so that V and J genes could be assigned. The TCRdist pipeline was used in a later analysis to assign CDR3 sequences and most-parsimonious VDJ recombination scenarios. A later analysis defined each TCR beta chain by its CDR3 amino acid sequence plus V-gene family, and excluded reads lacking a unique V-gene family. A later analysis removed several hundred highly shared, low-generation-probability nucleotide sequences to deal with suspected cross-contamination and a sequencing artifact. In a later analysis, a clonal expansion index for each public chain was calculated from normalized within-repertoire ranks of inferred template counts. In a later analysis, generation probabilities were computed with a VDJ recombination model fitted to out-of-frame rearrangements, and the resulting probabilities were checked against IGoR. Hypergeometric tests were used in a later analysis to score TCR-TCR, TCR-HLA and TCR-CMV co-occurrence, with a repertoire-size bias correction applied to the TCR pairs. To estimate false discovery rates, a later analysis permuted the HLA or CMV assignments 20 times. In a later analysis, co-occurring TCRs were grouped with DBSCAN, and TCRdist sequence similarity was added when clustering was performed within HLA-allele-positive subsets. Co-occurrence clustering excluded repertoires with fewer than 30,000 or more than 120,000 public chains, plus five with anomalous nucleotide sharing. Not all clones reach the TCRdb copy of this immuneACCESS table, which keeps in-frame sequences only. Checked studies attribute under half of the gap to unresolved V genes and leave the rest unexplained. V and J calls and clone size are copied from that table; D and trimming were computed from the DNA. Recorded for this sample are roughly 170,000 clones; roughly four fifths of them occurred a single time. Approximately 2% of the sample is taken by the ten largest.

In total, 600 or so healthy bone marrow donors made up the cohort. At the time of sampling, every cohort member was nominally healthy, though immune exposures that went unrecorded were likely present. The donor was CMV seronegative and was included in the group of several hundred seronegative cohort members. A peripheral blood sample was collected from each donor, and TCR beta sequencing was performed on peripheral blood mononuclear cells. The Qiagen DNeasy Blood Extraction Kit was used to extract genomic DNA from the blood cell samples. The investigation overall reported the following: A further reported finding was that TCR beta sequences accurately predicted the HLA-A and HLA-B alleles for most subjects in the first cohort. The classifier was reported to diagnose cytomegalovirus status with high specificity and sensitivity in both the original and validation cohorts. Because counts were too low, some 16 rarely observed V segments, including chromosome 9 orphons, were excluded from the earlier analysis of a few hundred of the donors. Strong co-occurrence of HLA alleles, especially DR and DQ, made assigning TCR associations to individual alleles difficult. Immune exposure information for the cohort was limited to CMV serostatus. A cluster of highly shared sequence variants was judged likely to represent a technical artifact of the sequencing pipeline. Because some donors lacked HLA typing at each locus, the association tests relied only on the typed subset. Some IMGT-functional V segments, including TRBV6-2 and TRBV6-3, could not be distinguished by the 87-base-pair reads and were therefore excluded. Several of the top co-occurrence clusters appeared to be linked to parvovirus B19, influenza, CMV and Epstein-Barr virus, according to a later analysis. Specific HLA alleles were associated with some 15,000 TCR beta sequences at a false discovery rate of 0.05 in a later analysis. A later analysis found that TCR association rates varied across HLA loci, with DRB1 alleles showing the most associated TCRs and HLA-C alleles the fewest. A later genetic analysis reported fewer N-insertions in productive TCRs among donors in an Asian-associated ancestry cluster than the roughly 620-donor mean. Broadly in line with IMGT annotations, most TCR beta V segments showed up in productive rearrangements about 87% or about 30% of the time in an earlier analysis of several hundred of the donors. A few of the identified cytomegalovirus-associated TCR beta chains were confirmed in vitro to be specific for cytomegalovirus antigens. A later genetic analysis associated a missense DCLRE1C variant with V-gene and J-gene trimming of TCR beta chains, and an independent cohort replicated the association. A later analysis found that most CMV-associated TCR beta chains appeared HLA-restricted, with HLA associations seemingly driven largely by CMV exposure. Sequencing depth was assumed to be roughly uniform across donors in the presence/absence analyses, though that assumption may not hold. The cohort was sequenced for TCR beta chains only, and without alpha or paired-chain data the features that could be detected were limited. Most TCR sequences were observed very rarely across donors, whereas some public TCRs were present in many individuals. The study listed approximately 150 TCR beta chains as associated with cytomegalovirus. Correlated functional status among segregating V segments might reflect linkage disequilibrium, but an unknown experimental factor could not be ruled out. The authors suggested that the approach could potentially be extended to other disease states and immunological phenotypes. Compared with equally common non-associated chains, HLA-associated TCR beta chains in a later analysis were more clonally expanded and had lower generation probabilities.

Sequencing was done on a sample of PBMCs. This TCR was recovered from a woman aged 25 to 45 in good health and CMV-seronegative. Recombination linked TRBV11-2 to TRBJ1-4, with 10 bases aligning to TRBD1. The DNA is TGTGCCAGCAGCGACTCGCCGGGACAGGGGTGGAATGAAAAACTGTTTTTT. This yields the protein CASSDSPGQGWNEKLFF.